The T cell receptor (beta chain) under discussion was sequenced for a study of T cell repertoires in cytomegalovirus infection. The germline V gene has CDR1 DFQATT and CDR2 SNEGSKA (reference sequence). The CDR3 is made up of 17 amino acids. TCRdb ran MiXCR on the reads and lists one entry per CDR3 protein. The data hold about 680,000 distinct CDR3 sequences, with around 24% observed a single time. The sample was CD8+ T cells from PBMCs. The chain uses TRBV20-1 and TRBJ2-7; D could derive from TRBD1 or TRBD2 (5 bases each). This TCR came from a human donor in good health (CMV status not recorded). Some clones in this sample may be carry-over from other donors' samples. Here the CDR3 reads CNAVRGGSPLKSYEQYF. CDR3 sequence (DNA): TGCAATGCAGTGCGTGGGGGTTCCCCTCTTAAATCGTACGAGCAGTACTTC.